This TCR beta chain was documented in a study of cytomegalovirus exposure and HLA in healthy donors. Across the study: Sequencing of roughly 180 million T cells in an earlier analysis found 90 million to 120 million unique TCR beta sequences.

Study findings and constraints: It was reported in a later analysis that an Asian-associated ancestry cluster showed fewer N-insertions than the roughly 660-donor mean. According to an earlier analysis, most TCR beta V segments yielded productive rearrangements about 87% or about 30% of the time. Specific recognition of CMV antigens was confirmed in vitro for a few chains (all CMV-associated).

In its sample, this clone was seen a few times. As yet, its antigen is unknown. Trimming left V 0 bases short and J 6 bases short, with 20 bases between. Germline lookup yields CDR1 LNHNV and CDR2 YYDKDF (reference sequence). The CDR3 is 17 residues long. The PCR contained 60 Vbeta and 13 Jbeta primers. The repertoire was sequenced with immunoSEQ multiplex PCR; TCRdb's copy has only in-frame clones and lacks some. The table has 150,000 or so clones, about 85% seen once; the top ten hold approximately 1.2%. The sample was PBMCs. The gene calls are TRBV15 and TRBJ1-1; no clear D. The TCR sequence derives from a man in his fifties in good health and CMV-seropositive. CDR3 DNA sequence: TGTGCCACCAGCAGAGATTACGGTTTGGCGAGGGCGCCTGAAGCTTTCTTT. Its translation: CATSRDYGLARAPEAFF.